Shown below are 16 T cell receptor beta chains from a single sample sequenced in a study of human T cells and chemical hapten exposure (dated by TCRdb to 2020 to 2023). Interpreted using the paper, the time point label stands for: patch test 1, 2 weeks after DPC sensitization. The treatment or condition label for this specimen denotes: therapeutic diphenylcyclopropenone sensitization with weekly scalp DPC. Library prep was done by RACE. Sequencer: NextSeq 500. The public sequencing data were trimmed at Q25 with fastp and processed into clonotypes with MiXCR by TCRdb, which kept only in-frame beta chains. Each CDR3 protein gets just one entry, which takes the most common genes and DNA from the rows behind it. Recorded for this sample are around 300,000 distinct CDR3 sequences; around 7% of them occurred a single time. The ten top clones hold 8% to 9% of the sample. The sequencing here drew on whole blood, taken in connection with sensitization to the hapten diphenylcyclopropenone (DPC). These receptors were collected from a woman under 30 with alopecia areata. Some clones in this sample may be carry-over from other donors' samples.

There are many counts of this clonotype. The chain recombines TRBV12-3 or TRBV12-4 with TRBJ1-1; a weak D match, TRBD1 (5 bases). This CDR3 comprises 13 residues. The V and J ends lost 6 bases and 4 bases respectively, with 12 bases between them. The CDR3 DNA is TGTGCCAGCAGCTTGAACCAGGGCACTGAAGCTTTCTTT. This encodes CASSLNQGTEAFF.

This clonotype appeared many times. This chain joins TRBV4-1 and TRBJ2-7; 8 bases match TRBD2. The ends lost 3 bases at V and 2 bases at J; junction bases unmatched: 3. The CDR3 contains 14 residues. The germline V gene has CDR1 MGHRA and CDR2 YSYEKL. CDR3 amino acids: CASSHSGGAYEQYF. The CDR3 DNA sequence: TGCGCCAGCAGCCACAGCGGGGGTGCCTACGAGCAGTACTTC.

This clonotype came up once. The genes are TRBV20-1 and TRBJ1-2, with D possibly being TRBD1 (6 bases). In germline, CDR1 is DFQATT, CDR2 SNEGSKA (reference sequence). Between the trimmed V and J ends, which lost 6 bases and 2 bases, there was a span of 13 bases. The CDR3 extends over 13 amino acids. The CDR3 is CSAPRQENYGYTF. In DNA, the CDR3 is TGCAGTGCACCTCGACAGGAGAACTATGGCTACACCTTC.

On this clonotype: A read error may account for a junction end that differs from germline. The rearrangement uses TRBV3-1 and TRBJ2-5; TRBD2 agrees at 12 bases. The germline V gene encodes CDR1 LGHDT and CDR2 YNNKEL (reference sequence). The CDR3 totals 16 residues. Here the CDR3 DNA reads TGTGCCAGCAGCCCTGGCCCGGGACTAGCGGGTGCCGATTCATCCTTC. This codes for CASSPGPGLAGADSSF.

This clonotype was recorded at least ten times. The rearrangement joins TRBV20-1 to TRBJ1-5; the match to TRBD1 covers 8 bases. The CDR3 runs to 14 residues. Per the germline V gene, CDR1 is DFQATT and CDR2 is SNEGSKA (reference sequence). J lost 5 bases, V lost 1 base, and 4 bases had no gene match. CDR3 region: CSARGGQEYQPQHF. Written as DNA, the CDR3 is TGCAGTGCTAGAGGGGGACAGGAGTATCAGCCCCAGCATTTT.

A few counts support this clonotype. This rearrangement joins TRBV7-8 to TRBJ2-3, with D maybe TRBD1 (5 bases). The CDR3 has 15 amino acids. Germline lookup yields CDR1 SGHVS and CDR2 FQNEAQ. Trimming left V 4 bases short and J 2 bases short, with 13 bases between. CDR3 residues: CASSSLGQATDTQYF. As DNA, the CDR3 is TGTGCCAGCAGCTCCCTTGGACAAGCCACAGATACGCAGTATTTT.

This clonotype was observed many times. The V gene is TRBV5-1, the J gene TRBJ2-4; D may be TRBD1 (5 bases). Germline CDR1 is SGHRS and CDR2 is YFSETQ. Trimming cost V 5 bases and J 2 bases, with 14 bases left between them. The CDR3 extends over 15 amino acids. The CDR3: CASSLDSHSKNIQYF. The CDR3 coding sequence is TGCGCCAGCAGTTTAGACAGTCACTCCAAAAACATTCAGTACTTC.

In this sample, this clonotype turned up a few times. This chain links TRBV4-2 with TRBJ1-1; D not certain. Trimming removed 3 bases at V and 0 bases at J, with 8 bases between. The V gene's germline CDR1 is LGHNA and CDR2 YNFKEQ. The CDR3 consists of 14 residues. The CDR3 sequence is CASSHSGMNTEAFF. CDR3 nucleotide sequence: TGTGCCAGCAGCCACTCCGGTATGAACACTGAAGCTTTCTTT.

This clonotype was counted only a few times. The chain uses TRBV11-3 and TRBJ1-2, with 12 bases identical to TRBD1. V lost 5 bases, J lost 2 bases, and 6 bases stayed unmatched. The CDR3 length is 16 residues. Germline V CDR1 and CDR2: SGHNT, YENEEA. Here the CDR3 reads CASSTGQGAGNYGYTF. In DNA, the CDR3 is TGTGCCAGCAGCACGGGACAGGGGGCAGGAAACTATGGCTACACCTTC.

This clonotype appeared a few times. V is TRBV7-9 and J is TRBJ2-4, with a tentative D call TRBD1 (5 bases). This CDR3 comprises 16 residues. CDR1 SEHNR and CDR2 FQNEAQ come from the germline V gene (reference sequence). V shed 8 bases and J shed 0 bases, with 17 bases lying between them. CDR3 sequence: CASQGRGILAKNIQYF. The CDR3 coding sequence is TGTGCCAGCCAAGGAAGGGGAATACTAGCCAAAAACATTCAGTACTTC.

This clonotype was found a few times. The chain joins TRBV2 to TRBJ1-1; D may be TRBD1 (5 bases). CDR1 and CDR2 (germline): SNHLY, FYNNEI. V lost 2 bases and J 0 bases, leaving 10 bases between the germline ends. The CDR3 loop spans 15 amino acids. CDR3 DNA: TGTGCCAGCAGTGAACAGGGACTGCTGAACACTGAAGCTTTCTTT. Protein: CASSEQGLLNTEAFF.

As concerns this clonotype: Possible read error: a much larger clone is one base away. The chain recombines TRBV10-2 with TRBJ2-3, with 8 positions matching TRBD2. Trimming at V came to 7 bases and at J to 8 bases, leaving 14 bases not matched to a gene. Per germline, CDR1 WSHSY and CDR2 SAAADI. The CDR3 extends over 15 amino acids. The CDR3 DNA reads as TGCGCCAGCAACCTATTTAGCGGGGCCCAGGGTACGCAGTATTTT. Amino acids: CASNLFSGAQGTQYF.

This clonotype was recorded many times. V is TRBV4-3 and J is TRBJ2-1; 7 bases are a match to TRBD2. The CDR3 is made up of 14 amino acids. The V segment lost 4 bases and the J segment 1 base; nucleotides outside the gene matches: 1. Germline loops: CDR1 LGHNA, CDR2 YSLEER. CDR3 DNA: TGCGCCAGCAGCCCACTAGCGTCCTACAATGAGCAGTTCTTC. Amino acid sequence: CASSPLASYNEQFF.

The chain employs TRBV7-6 and TRBJ2-3, with a possible D match to TRBD2 (5 bases). CDR1 and CDR2 from the germline V gene are SGHVS and FNYEAQ. This CDR3 has 13 amino acids. Trimming took off 5 bases at V and 4 bases at J, with 10 bases between the two ends. CDR3 protein: CASSATRADTQYF. In DNA form, the CDR3 reads TGTGCCAGCAGCGCAACTAGGGCAGATACGCAGTATTTT. The whole variable domain, filled in from reference TRBV7-6 and TRBJ2-3, reads GAGVSQSPRYKVTKRGQDVALRCDPISGHVSLYWYRQALGQGPEFLTYFNYEAQQDKSGLPNDRFSAERPEGSISTLTIQRTEQRDSAMYRCASSATRADTQYFGPGTRLTVL.

This clonotype was picked up many times. This rearrangement joins TRBV9 to TRBJ2-3, with 9 bases fitting TRBD2. J was trimmed by 6 bases and V by 0 bases; bases with no gene match: 14. The CDR3 consists of 18 residues. The germline V gene has CDR1 SGDLS and CDR2 YYNGEE. The CDR3 DNA is TGTGCCAGCAGCGTAGCCCCGAGTACGCGGGGGGGCCTGGATACGCAGTATTTT. Its protein is CASSVAPSTRGGLDTQYF.

The chain recombines TRBV20-1 with TRBJ1-4; D gene ambiguous. CDR3 length: 12 amino acids. Germline V gene sequence: CDR1 DFQATT, CDR2 SNEGSKA (reference sequence). As DNA, the CDR3 is TGCACCCCTTTAGTTGGGGATGAAAAACTGTTTTTT. Amino acid sequence: CTPLVGDEKLFF.